The 25 T cell receptor beta chains listed next were all sequenced from one sample in a study of blood T cell repertoires in COVID-19. Sequencing was performed with immunoSEQ multiplex PCR; in TCRdb, only in-frame clones are kept and a portion is missing. The repertoire has around 200,000 clones, roughly 88% of them found once; the top ten carry more than 2.5%. Sequenced material: peripheral blood. The origin of the receptors is a man aged 55 to 69 with acute or convalescent COVID-19.

This clone was found a few times. The rearrangement joins TRBV19 to TRBJ2-2; 7 bases map to TRBD1. The CDR3 is 14 amino acids. Germline V gives CDR1 LNHDA, CDR2 SQIVND (reference sequence). V lost 7 bases to trimming and J lost 5 bases; unmatched junction nucleotides: 7. The CDR3 DNA reads TGTGCCAGTACCCCGGACAGGTGGACCGGGGAGCTGTTTTTT. Its translation is CASTPDRWTGELFF. The full variable domain, its missing parts supplied by reference TRBV19 and TRBJ2-2, is DGGITQSPKYLFRKEGQNVTLSCEQNLNHDAMYWYRQDPGQGLRLIYYSQIVNDFQKGDIAEGYSVSREKKESFPLTVTSAQKNPTAFYLCASTPDRWTGELFFGEGSRLTVL.

The CDR3 protein is CASSPEGGRGYTF. The CDR3 DNA reads as TGTGCCAGCAGCCCCGAGGGTGGAAGGGGCTACACCTTC. The chain combines TRBV9 with TRBJ1-2; D unclear. Germline V gene data show CDR1 as SGDLS and CDR2 as YYNGEE. Trimming took off 4 bases at V and 8 bases at J, with 15 bases between the two ends. This CDR3 has 13 residues.

The gene calls are TRBV5-1 and TRBJ1-2; TRBD1 aligns across 10 bases. CDR1 is SGHRS and CDR2 is YFSETQ in the germline V gene. The CDR3 consists of 14 residues. The J segment lost 4 bases and the V segment lost 5 bases, leaving 5 bases of the junction unmatched. CDR3 coding DNA: TGCGCCAGCAGTCCTGGGACAGGGGCCTATGGCTACACCTTC. It encodes CASSPGTGAYGYTF.

J is TRBJ2-7 and V is TRBV14; no clear D. The CDR3 sequence is 13 residues long. Per the germline V gene, CDR1 is SGHDN and CDR2 is FVKESK. The V and J ends lost 5 bases and 6 bases respectively, with 14 bases between them. This chain's CDR3 is CASSYVPSREQYF. The DNA of the CDR3 is TGTGCCAGCAGCTACGTACCAAGCCGCGAGCAGTACTTC.

In the case of this clone: The sample carries other DNA sequences with the same CDR3. The rearrangement links TRBV9 to TRBJ1-3; no definite D call. Germline V gene data show CDR1 as SGDLS and CDR2 as YYNGEE. The CDR3 has 14 amino acids. V was cut by 0 bases and J by 0 bases, with 4 bases left in between. The chain's CDR3 is CASSVDSSGNTIYF. In nucleotides, the CDR3 is TGTGCCAGCAGCGTAGACAGCTCTGGAAACACCATATATTTT.

This clone was picked up one time. This chain uses TRBV12-3 or TRBV12-4 with TRBJ2-2; TRBD2 is a possible D gene (6 bases). This CDR3 contains 13 residues. Trimming took 7 bases from V and 5 from J, leaving 11 bases between them. In nucleotides, the CDR3 is TGTGCCAGCAAAAGGAGGGAAACCGGGGAGCTGTTTTTT. It codes for CASKRRETGELFF.

This sequence joins TRBV27 and TRBJ2-5; D is possibly TRBD2 (7 bases). V was trimmed by 7 bases and J by 1 base, leaving 16 bases between them. The CDR3 is 15 amino acids. The germline gives CDR1 MNHEY, CDR2 SMNVEV (reference sequence). The CDR3 spells CASKEVGGGQETQYF. The CDR3 DNA sequence: TGTGCCAGCAAGGAAGTAGGGGGGGGCCAAGAGACCCAGTACTTC.

Note on this clone: Other DNA sequences from this sample encode an identical CDR3 as well. The chain joins TRBV18 to TRBJ1-5; the D gene is possibly TRBD1 (6 bases). The CDR3 contains 14 residues. The germline CDR1 and CDR2 sequences are KGHSH and LQKENI. V dropped 4 bases and J dropped 2 bases, with 9 bases sitting between them. The CDR3 DNA sequence: TGTGCCAGCTCACTGACAGGCGGCAATCAGCCCCAGCATTTT. Its translation: CASSLTGGNQPQHF. Full variable domain (rest looked up from reference TRBV18 and TRBJ1-5): NAGVMQNPRHLVRRRGQEARLRCSPMKGHSHVYWYRQLPEEGLKFMVYLQKENIIDESGMPKERFSAEFPKEGPSILRIQQVVRGDSAAYFCASSLTGGNQPQHFGDGTRLSIL.

The rearrangement links TRBV5-1 to TRBJ1-2; 7 bases align to TRBD1. The CDR3 consists of 15 residues. Germline lookup yields CDR1 SGHRS and CDR2 YFSETQ. J gave up 4 bases and V 0 bases, and 6 bases lay outside the gene matches. CDR3 protein: CASSLEGGRSYGYTF. In DNA, the CDR3 is TGCGCCAGCAGCTTGGAAGGGGGCAGAAGCTATGGCTACACCTTC.

This clone has just a few counts. V gene TRBV10-3 combines with J gene TRBJ2-5; a weak D match, TRBD2 (5 bases). Germline assignment: CDR1 ENHRY and CDR2 SYGVKD. Trimming cost V 3 bases and J 4 bases, with 18 bases left between them. The CDR3 is 16 amino acids. The CDR3, as DNA: TGTGCCATCAGTGATTCGGACGGGGAAACGGTAGAGACCCAGTACTTC. It translates to CAISDSDGETVETQYF.

V is TRBV19 and J is TRBJ2-1, with 7 nucleotides matching TRBD1. The CDR3 extends over 14 amino acids. The junction had 16 bases not matched to a gene; V was cut back by 5 bases and J by 15 bases. CDR1 LNHDA and CDR2 SQIVND come from the germline V gene (reference sequence). In DNA, the CDR3 is TGTGCCAGTAGTCAGAGGTGGTCAGGGGGAGCAACGTTCTTC. Encoded protein: CASSQRWSGGATFF. The full variable domain, in which reference TRBV19 and TRBJ2-1 provide the parts outside the CDR3, is DGGITQSPKYLFRKEGQNVTLSCEQNLNHDAMYWYRQDPGQGLRLIYYSQIVNDFQKGDIAEGYSVSREKKESFPLTVTSAQKNPTAFYLCASSQRWSGGATFFGPGTRLTVL.

This clone was counted a few times. The chain joins TRBV2 to TRBJ2-2; 7 bases align to TRBD2. The germline V gene encodes CDR1 SNHLY and CDR2 FYNNEI. The CDR3 is made up of 16 amino acids. The ends lost 7 bases at V and 4 bases at J; junction bases unmatched: 12. This CDR3 is CASTEYAGVSTGELFF. The CDR3 DNA is TGTGCCAGCACCGAATACGCGGGAGTGAGCACCGGGGAGCTGTTTTTT.

The chain is built from TRBV10-2 and TRBJ2-7, with D tentatively TRBD1 (5 bases). This CDR3 contains 14 residues. The germline gives CDR1 WSHSY, CDR2 SAAADI. Between the trimmed V and J ends, which lost 3 bases and 2 bases, there was a span of 11 bases. CDR3 in amino acids: CASSEQVRTYEQYF. The CDR3, as DNA: TGCGCCAGCAGTGAACAGGTTAGGACCTACGAGCAGTACTTC.

The genes are TRBV18 and TRBJ2-7, with D hard to call. Germline values: CDR1 KGHSH, CDR2 LQKENI. This CDR3 has 15 residues. The V gene lost 0 bases and the J gene lost 4 bases, with 13 bases spanning the gap. CDR3 sequence reads: CASSPPTSATYEQYF. DNA for the CDR3: TGTGCCAGCTCACCACCGACTTCTGCCACATACGAGCAGTACTTC.

The V call is TRBV7-2, the J call TRBJ2-1; 8 bases fit TRBD1. Trimming removed 5 bases from V and 6 bases from J; junction bases left unmatched: 6. The CDR3 is 14 amino acids. Germline V gives CDR1 SGHTA, CDR2 FQGNSA. This chain's CDR3 is CASSIDRGRNEQFF. DNA for the CDR3: TGTGCCAGCAGCATCGACAGGGGACGCAATGAGCAGTTCTTC.

This clone was found once. The chain carries TRBV7-8 and TRBJ2-3, with TRBD2 as a possible D gene (6 bases). Trimming pared 5 bases from V and 2 bases from J, leaving 17 bases between. Germline V lookup: CDR1 SGHVS, CDR2 FQNEAQ. The CDR3 spans 16 residues. DNA of the CDR3: TGTGCCAGCAGCCAAGGAGGTCGGGGGTTCACAGATACGCAGTATTTT. Protein product: CASSQGGRGFTDTQYF. The full variable domain, in which reference TRBV7-8 and TRBJ2-3 provide the parts outside the CDR3, is GAGVSQSPRYKVAKRGQDVALRCDPISGHVSLFWYQQALGQGPEFLTYFQNEAQLDKSGLPSDRFFAERPEGSVSTLKIQRTQQEDSAVYLCASSQGGRGFTDTQYFGPGTRLTVL.

The chain carries TRBV6-1 and TRBJ1-3; D gene uncertain. Trimming cost V 1 base and J 0 bases, with 13 bases left between them. The germline V gene encodes CDR1 MNHNS and CDR2 SASEGT. This CDR3 is built from 17 residues. Here the CDR3 reads CASSEGYGGDSGNTIYF. Written as DNA, the CDR3 is TGTGCCAGCAGTGAAGGGTACGGCGGTGACTCTGGAAACACCATATATTTT.

V is TRBV28 and J is TRBJ2-2; possible D gene TRBD2, 5 bases. The CDR3 has 13 residues. The V gene lost 10 bases and the J gene lost 1 base, with 10 bases spanning the gap. The germline V gene encodes CDR1 MDHEN and CDR2 SYDVKM. The CDR3 coding sequence is TGTGCCATCCCGGAGGTGAACACCGGGGAGCTGTTTTTT. Amino acids: CAIPEVNTGELFF.

The chain recombines TRBV29-1 with TRBJ1-2; the match to TRBD1 covers 9 bases. The CDR3 totals 13 residues. With 7 bases clipped from V and 3 bases from J, the junction kept 6 bases outside the gene matches. Germline V gene data show CDR1 as SQVTM and CDR2 as ANQGSEA. The DNA for the CDR3 is TGCAGCGCCATGACAGGGGGGGACTATGGCTACACCTTC. Residues: CSAMTGGDYGYTF. Complete variable domain (other parts from reference TRBV29-1 and TRBJ1-2): SAVISQKPSRDICQRGTSLTIQCQVDSQVTMMFWYRQQPGQSLTLIATANQGSEATYESGFVIDKFPISRPNLTFSTLTVSNMSPEDSSIYLCSAMTGGDYGYTFGSGTRLTVV.

The chain combines TRBV27 with TRBJ2-3, with 15 positions matching TRBD2. CDR3 length: 16 residues. The V segment lost 5 bases and the J segment 3 bases; nucleotides outside the gene matches: 3. Looked up from germline, CDR1 is MNHEY and CDR2 is SMNVEV (reference sequence). The CDR3 spells CASSPGLAGGTDTQYF. For the CDR3, the DNA is TGTGCCAGCAGTCCGGGACTAGCGGGAGGAACAGATACGCAGTATTTT.

This rearrangement joins TRBV7-2 to TRBJ2-7; D may be TRBD2 (6 bases). The CDR3 sequence is 15 residues long. Between the trimmed V and J ends, which lost 1 base and 0 bases, there was a span of 10 bases. Germline V gene data show CDR1 as SGHTA and CDR2 as FQGNSA. CDR3 DNA sequence: TGTGCCAGCAGCTTAGAGGCGGGGCTCTCCTACGAGCAGTACTTC. Protein sequence: CASSLEAGLSYEQYF.

This clone was seen only a few times. This chain joins TRBV5-1 and TRBJ2-2; 8 nucleotides align to TRBD1. This CDR3 is built from 17 residues. The germline gives CDR1 SGHRS, CDR2 YFSETQ. V lost 0 bases and J lost 5; bases outside the gene matches: 9. CDR3 loop: CASSLGSRGRGTGELFF. In nucleotides, the CDR3 is TGCGCCAGCAGCTTGGGTAGCAGGGGGCGCGGGACCGGGGAGCTGTTTTTT.

The CDR3 is CASSSTRGGQETQYF. The CDR3 nucleotides are TGCGCCAGCAGCTCGACCCGAGGAGGACAAGAGACCCAGTACTTC. This rearrangement joins TRBV5-1 to TRBJ2-5; D is possibly TRBD2 (5 bases). V was cut by 3 bases and J by 2 bases, with 14 bases left in between. The germline V gene encodes CDR1 SGHRS and CDR2 YFSETQ. This CDR3 comprises 15 residues.

The chain carries TRBV7-2 and TRBJ2-1; D not certain. V gave up 3 bases and J gave up 8 bases, with 14 bases separating them. The germline CDR1 and CDR2 sequences are SGHTA and FQGNSA. The CDR3 length is 14 residues. CDR3 sequence reads: CASSFSLEIHEQFF. Here the CDR3 DNA reads TGTGCCAGCAGCTTTTCCCTAGAAATACATGAGCAGTTCTTC.

V and J are TRBV28 and TRBJ2-3, with 7 positions matching TRBD2. Trimming took 5 bases from V and 5 from J; bases not matched to a gene: 13. The CDR3 has 16 residues. Germline values: CDR1 MDHEN, CDR2 SYDVKM. The CDR3 sequence is CASSTLSGIGLDTQYF. The CDR3 coding sequence is TGTGCCAGCAGTACTTTAAGCGGGATAGGTCTAGATACGCAGTATTTT.